These 13 T cell receptor beta chains came from one sample sequenced in a study of T-cell reconstitution after alpha-beta-depleted transplantation in children. A library of TCRbeta sequences, prepared with unique molecular identifiers, was generated. TCRdb independently ran MiXCR on the PCR reads; one entry per CDR3 protein. The table records 450,000 to 600,000 distinct CDR3 sequences, about 17% of them present only once. The sample was PBMCs from the stem cell graft donor, taken from the stem cell graft. All receptors come from a human donor who donated a stem cell graft to a child with acute lymphoblastic leukemia.

The chain joins TRBV27 to TRBJ2-7; 8 bases line up with TRBD1. Per germline, CDR1 MNHEY and CDR2 SMNVEV (reference sequence). CDR3 length equals 16 residues. Trimming at V came to 2 bases and at J to 5 bases, leaving 11 bases not matched to a gene. The chain's CDR3 is CASSLEADRVSHEQYF. Written as DNA, the CDR3 is TGTGCCAGCAGTTTAGAAGCGGACAGGGTGTCCCACGAGCAGTACTTC.

This clonotype was picked up a small number of times. CDR3 coding DNA: TGTGCCAGCAGCTCCCCCGTGATAGCGGGAGCTGGGACAGATACGCAGTATTTT. Translating it yields CASSSPVIAGAGTDTQYF. J is TRBJ2-3 and V is TRBV7-3, with TRBD2 matching 9 bases. The CDR3 is 18 residues long. The V segment lost 4 bases and the J segment 3 bases; nucleotides outside the gene matches: 14. Germline V gives CDR1 SGHTA, CDR2 FQGTGA.

In this sample, this clonotype turned up a few times. This chain connects TRBV27 to TRBJ1-1, with 7 bases aligning to TRBD1. V trimming: 3 bases; J trimming: 0 bases; junction bases outside the gene matches: 4. Germline V gene data show CDR1 as MNHEY and CDR2 as SMNVEV (reference sequence). CDR3 length: 15 residues. Here the CDR3 DNA reads TGTGCCAGCAGTTTGGACAGGATCATGAACACTGAAGCTTTCTTT. Its protein product is CASSLDRIMNTEAFF.

This clonotype was observed at least ten times. The CDR3 DNA reads as TGTGCCAGCAGTTATAGCGGCTCCTACAATGAGCAGTTCTTC. Translated: CASSYSGSYNEQFF. The V and J genes are TRBV6-5 and TRBJ2-1; D is perhaps TRBD2 (6 bases). The V gene's germline CDR1 is MNHEY and CDR2 SVGAGI. This CDR3 has 14 residues. V shed 3 bases and J shed 0 bases, with 6 bases lying between them.

J is TRBJ2-5 and V is TRBV11-3, with D possibly TRBD1 on 5 matching bases. Trimming removed 3 bases at V and 4 bases at J, with 21 bases between. This CDR3 has 17 residues. Germline loops: CDR1 SGHNT, CDR2 YENEEA. The CDR3 loop reads CASSLGQGPLIPETQYF. The CDR3 region has the DNA TGTGCCAGCAGCTTGGGGCAAGGGCCCCTCATCCCAGAGACCCAGTACTTC.

CDR3 sequence reads: CASSPLDRVNEQYF. Here the CDR3 DNA reads TGTGCCAGCAGCCCCTTGGACAGGGTCAACGAGCAGTACTTC. The chain couples TRBV5-6 to TRBJ2-7; 8 bases align to TRBD1. CDR1 and CDR2 from the germline V gene are SGHDT and YYEEEE. V lost 4 bases and J lost 5; bases outside the gene matches: 8. This CDR3 has 14 amino acids.

The chain uses TRBV10-2 and TRBJ2-3; 13 positions agree with TRBD2. V dropped 5 bases and J dropped 0; count of bases not matched to a gene: 8. The CDR3 totals 18 residues. Per germline, CDR1 WSHSY and CDR2 SAAADI. In DNA form, the CDR3 reads TGCGCCAGCAGTCCGACTAGCGGGAGGCCCTCTAGCACAGATACGCAGTATTTT. Its translation: CASSPTSGRPSSTDTQYF.

The rearrangement links TRBV6-6 to TRBJ1-1; tentative D call: TRBD1 (5 bases). The CDR3 extends over 13 amino acids. V lost 5 bases, J lost 7 bases, and 14 bases lay in between. Germline CDR1 and CDR2: MNHNY and SVGAGI (reference sequence). The CDR3 loop is CASSQTEVFEAFF. As DNA, the CDR3 is TGTGCCAGCAGTCAGACAGAAGTTTTTGAAGCTTTCTTT.

This chain uses TRBV12-3 or TRBV12-4 with TRBJ1-2, with D perhaps TRBD1 (5 bases). This CDR3 spans 15 amino acids. V shed 7 bases and J shed 7 bases, with 22 bases lying between them. The CDR3 loop reads CASTTGHLSFGGYTF. Written as DNA, the CDR3 is TGTGCCAGCACCACCGGACACTTAAGTTTCGGTGGCTACACCTTC.

This chain uses TRBV5-1 with TRBJ1-3; a weak D match, TRBD1 (5 bases). The CDR3 runs 18 residues. The ends were cut back, 0 bases at V and 0 bases at J, with 16 bases in the middle. Germline CDR1 reads SGHRS; CDR2 reads YFSETQ. In nucleotides, the CDR3 is TGCGCCAGCAGCTTGGGAGGATCGGGGGTTATCTCTGGAAACACCATATATTTT. Translating it yields CASSLGGSGVISGNTIYF.

This rearrangement joins TRBV10-3 to TRBJ2-7; a weak D match, TRBD2 (5 bases). This CDR3 region has 13 residues. Germline V gene sequence: CDR1 ENHRY, CDR2 SYGVKD. V gave up 5 bases and J gave up 4 bases, with 12 bases separating them. CDR3: CAISPSGRYEQYF. DNA for the CDR3: TGTGCCATCAGTCCCTCGGGGAGATACGAGCAGTACTTC.

The V gene is TRBV12-3 or TRBV12-4, the J gene TRBJ1-1; possible D gene TRBD1, 5 bases. The CDR3 loop spans 14 amino acids. V was cut by 4 bases and J by 3 bases, with 12 bases left in between. CDR3 DNA sequence: TGTGCCAGCAGTTCTCTTTTGGGGGACACTGAAGCTTTCTTT. Translation: CASSSLLGDTEAFF.

This clonotype was seen a few times. The rearrangement links TRBV20-1 to TRBJ2-7; 7 bases align to TRBD2. The CDR3 is 15 amino acids. J gave up 4 bases and V 0 bases, and 9 bases lay outside the gene matches. CDR1 and CDR2 from the germline V gene are DFQATT and SNEGSKA (reference sequence). The DNA for the CDR3 is TGCAGTGCTAGAGATCTTAGCGGGTCACCTTACGAGCAGTACTTC. Its protein product is CSARDLSGSPYEQYF.